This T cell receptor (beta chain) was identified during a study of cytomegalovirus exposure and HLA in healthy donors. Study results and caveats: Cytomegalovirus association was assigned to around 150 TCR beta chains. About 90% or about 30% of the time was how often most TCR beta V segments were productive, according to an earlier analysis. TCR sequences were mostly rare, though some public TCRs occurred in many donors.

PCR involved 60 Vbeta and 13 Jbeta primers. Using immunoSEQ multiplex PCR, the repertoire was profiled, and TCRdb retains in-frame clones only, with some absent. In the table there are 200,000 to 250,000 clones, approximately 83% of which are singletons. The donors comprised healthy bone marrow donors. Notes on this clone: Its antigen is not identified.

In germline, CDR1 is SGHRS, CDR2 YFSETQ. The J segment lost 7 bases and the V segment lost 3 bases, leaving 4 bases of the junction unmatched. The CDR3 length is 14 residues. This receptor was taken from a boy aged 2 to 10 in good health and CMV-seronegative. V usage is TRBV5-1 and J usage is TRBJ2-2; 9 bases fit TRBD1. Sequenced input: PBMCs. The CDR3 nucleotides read TGCGCCAGCAGCTGGGACAGGGTGAACGGGGAGCTGTTTTTT. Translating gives CASSWDRVNGELFF.